Included here is one T cell receptor beta chain sequence, with context. This CDR3 is built from 16 residues. Germline CDR1 SNHLY, CDR2 FYNNEI. V lost 2 bases and J 1 base, leaving 12 bases between the germline ends. The sample belongs to a study of blood T cell repertoires in COVID-19. Study overall: Samples came from the United States, Italy and Spain, spanning acute and convalescent COVID-19.

The assay was immunoSEQ multiplex PCR, and TCRdb's table has in-frame clones only and misses some. The sample shows approximately 160,000 clones, around four fifths of them seen only once. Sequenced sample: peripheral blood. V gene TRBV2 combines with J gene TRBJ1-5; D may be TRBD1 (6 bases). The origin of this receptor is a woman older than 75 with acute or convalescent COVID-19. For the CDR3, the DNA is TGTGCCAGCAGTGAATGGGGGCAGGTGAGCAATCAGCCCCAGCATTTT. Encoded protein: CASSEWGQVSNQPQHF.